Included here is one T cell receptor (beta chain) sequence, with context. Its target is not known. TCR beta rearrangements were amplified from peripheral blood genomic DNA. Multiplex touch-down PCR with TRB-A/B primers amplified rearranged V-D-J TRB sequences. A single record per CDR3 protein comes from TCRdb applying MiXCR to the multiplex PCR reads. The profile shows about 6,700 distinct CDR3 sequences, 22% of them singletons. This specimen belongs to a study of T cell repertoires in aging, cancer and after chemotherapy. About the study: Patients with chronic lymphocytic leukemia were sampled before and after fludarabine- or bendamustine-based chemotherapy. Study results and limitations: Age-matched healthy donors had significantly more diverse, less clonal blood TCR repertoires than untreated cancer patients. In each cancer cohort, median generation probability increased across chemotherapy, suggesting thymic output rebounded.

The CDR3 sequence is 15 residues long. Germline CDR1 reads SGHAT; CDR2 reads FQDESV (reference sequence). Trimming took 5 bases from V and 1 from J; bases not matched to a gene: 6. The sample comprised blood. The chain uses TRBV11-1 and TRBJ1-2, with 8 bases fitting TRBD1. The clonotype originates from a human donor with a blood cancer. The CDR3 loop is CASSPWDRSNYGYTF. In nucleotides, the CDR3 is TGTGCCAGCAGCCCGTGGGACAGGAGTAACTATGGCTACACCTTC.